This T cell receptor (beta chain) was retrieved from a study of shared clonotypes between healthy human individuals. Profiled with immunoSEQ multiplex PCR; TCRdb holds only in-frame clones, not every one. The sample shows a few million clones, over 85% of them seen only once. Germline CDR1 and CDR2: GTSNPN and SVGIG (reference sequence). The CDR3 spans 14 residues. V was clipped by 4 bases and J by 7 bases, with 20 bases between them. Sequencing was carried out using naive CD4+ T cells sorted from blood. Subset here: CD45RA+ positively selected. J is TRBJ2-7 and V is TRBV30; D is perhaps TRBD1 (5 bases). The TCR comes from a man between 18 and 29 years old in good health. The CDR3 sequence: CAWKQAAQSREQYF. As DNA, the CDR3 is TGTGCCTGGAAACAGGCAGCCCAATCCCGAGAGCAGTACTTC.